The sequence of this T cell receptor beta chain was determined in a study of T cells in Graves' hyperthyroidism and ophthalmopathy. Overall study findings and caveats: Ophthalmopathy was distinguished from stable hyperthyroidism by 13 V-J signatures. Ophthalmopathy, as predicted by the model, came a median around 6.7 months after the prediction.

Amplification of TCR beta CDR3 regions used RNA as the template. TCR CDR3 underwent first-round RT-PCR with the HTBI primer set. TCRdb redid the calling of the multiplex PCR reads with MiXCR, one entry per CDR3 protein. Seen here are nearly 750,000 distinct CDR3 sequences, 35% observed once, and the top ten hold around 32%. Details on this clonotype: Its cognate antigen is unknown.

Aged 18 to 65, the patients had hyperthyroidism that was newly diagnosed and had lasted under 2 months. CDR3 length: 14 amino acids. V lost 1 base to trimming and J lost 3 bases, with 10 bases between them. Germline CDR1 reads GTSNPN; CDR2 reads SVGIG (reference sequence). The sample comprised blood. This chain uses TRBV30 with TRBJ1-5; D is unresolved. This TCR was sampled from a woman aged 40 to 50 with Graves' hyperthyroidism. CDR3 sequence reads: CAWSERQYNQPQHF. CDR3 nucleotides: TGTGCCTGGAGTGAGCGGCAATACAATCAGCCCCAGCATTTT.